This T cell receptor beta chain was identified in a study of blood T cells in healthy people across ages. A remark on this clonotype: Its specificity is not known.

Total RNA extracted from each sample amounted to at least 5.5 micrograms. A second PCR, run for about 7 to 11 cycles, used a sample-barcoded 5' primer plus a J-beta primer mix. TCRdb processed the 5' RACE reads anew with MiXCR; each CDR3 protein has one entry. This sample yields more than 700,000 distinct CDR3 sequences, of which 40% to 65% are seen a single time; 40% to 50% belongs to the top ten. Overall study findings and caveats: Naive T cell percentage showed a strong correlation with the diversity of TCR beta. Donor CMV infection status was unknown, possibly confounding age-related changes in expanded clonotypes. Both higher diversity and more naive CD4+ cells marked long-lived donors when set against aged donors.

The CDR3 sequence is 16 residues long. The germline gives CDR1 SGDLS, CDR2 YYNGEE. V lost 2 bases to trimming and J lost 0 bases; unmatched junction nucleotides: 6. This TCR derives from a man of 80 years or more in good health. The rearrangement links TRBV9 to TRBJ2-3; 7 positions match TRBD2. The sample consisted of blood. In DNA form, the CDR3 reads TGTGCCAGCAGCGTCTCTACGGGAGGTAGCACAGATACGCAGTATTTT. Its translation: CASSVSTGGSTDTQYF.